A single sample gave rise to the 7 T cell receptor beta chains below, sequenced in a study of cytomegalovirus exposure and HLA in healthy donors. The PCR employed 60 Vbeta primers together with 13 Jbeta primers. Only in-frame clones appear in the TCRdb table, and some are missing; sequencing was by immunoSEQ multiplex PCR. The sample has approximately 140,000 clones, around 85% seen once; the top ten hold under 2%. Sequenced sample: PBMCs. Receptor source: a boy between 5 and 17 years old in good health and CMV-seronegative.

In its sample, this clone was seen once. The chain uses TRBV6-5 and TRBJ1-4, with 7 bases that match TRBD1. V dropped 5 bases and J dropped 5; count of bases not matched to a gene: 8. CDR1 is MNHEY, CDR2 SVGAGI, per germline. The CDR3 is 15 amino acids. CDR3 nucleotide sequence: TGTGCCAGCAGTGCATCGACAGGGAGGAATGAAAAACTGTTTTTT. Translation gives CASSASTGRNEKLFF.

The rearrangement links TRBV9 to TRBJ1-3; D is possibly TRBD1 (6 bases). This CDR3 region has 15 residues. The V and J ends lost 1 base and 4 bases respectively, with 12 bases between them. From germline, CDR1 is SGDLS and CDR2 YYNGEE. Here the CDR3 reads CASSVSSGDGNTIYF. The CDR3 DNA reads as TGTGCCAGCAGCGTATCTTCAGGGGACGGAAACACCATATATTTT.

V and J are TRBV2 and TRBJ2-7; a weak D match, TRBD2 (5 bases). The CDR3 covers 13 residues. Trimming left V 5 bases short and J 3 bases short, with 11 bases between. Germline values: CDR1 SNHLY, CDR2 FYNNEI. CDR3 sequence reads: CASSPGFDYEQYF. The DNA for the CDR3 is TGTGCCAGCAGTCCGGGGTTTGACTACGAGCAGTACTTC.

This chain joins TRBV7-2 and TRBJ1-4, with TRBD1 matching 9 bases. The CDR3 spans 18 residues. Per the germline V gene, CDR1 is SGHTA and CDR2 is FQGNSA. Losses at the gene ends were 5 bases for V and 8 bases for J; bases not matched to a gene: 18. CDR3 DNA: TGTGCCAGCAGCACCTCCCCGACCGGGACAGGGCTTGGGGAAAAACTGTTTTTT. This gives the protein CASSTSPTGTGLGEKLFF.

This chain joins TRBV14 and TRBJ2-7; 11 bases align to TRBD2. Trimming cost V 4 bases and J 3 bases; bases outside gene matches: 5. The CDR3 loop spans 15 amino acids. The germline V gene encodes CDR1 SGHDN and CDR2 FVKESK. CDR3: CASSLIAGGFYEQYF. In DNA, the CDR3 is TGTGCCAGCAGCCTCATAGCGGGAGGGTTCTACGAGCAGTACTTC.

The chain has TRBV7-3 and TRBJ1-6; maybe TRBD1 (5 bases). The CDR3 has 15 amino acids. Per the germline V gene, CDR1 is SGHTA and CDR2 is FQGTGA. The V gene lost 5 bases and the J gene lost 8 bases, with 16 bases spanning the gap. DNA of the CDR3: TGTGCCAGCAGCCCCCTAAGGGGTGAGGATTCACCCCTCCACTTT. Translated, it gives CASSPLRGEDSPLHF.

This chain joins TRBV7-2 and TRBJ2-3; 10 positions match TRBD2. V dropped 3 bases and J dropped 3; count of bases not matched to a gene: 3. This CDR3 region has 15 residues. CDR1 is SGHTA, CDR2 FQGNSA, per germline. The CDR3 here is CASSFTSGITDTQYF. CDR3 DNA: TGTGCCAGCAGCTTTACTAGCGGGATTACAGATACGCAGTATTTT. Supplemented by reference TRBV7-2 and TRBJ2-3, the full variable domain reads GAGVSQSPSNKVTEKGKDVELRCDPISGHTALYWYRQSLGQGLEFLIYFQGNSAPDKSGLPSDRFSAERTGGSVSTLTIQRTQQEDSAVYLCASSFTSGITDTQYFGPGTRLTVL.